The clone carrying this T cell receptor beta chain was seen a handful of times. Its target is unknown. TCR alpha and TCR beta cDNA libraries carrying sample barcodes and UMIs were produced by 5'RACE using constant-segment primers. TCRdb analysed the 5' RACE reads with MiXCR anew, one entry per CDR3 protein. The sample lists a few hundred thousand distinct CDR3 sequences; more than 15% were seen once. The sample belongs to a study of T-cell memory formation after mild COVID-19. Study-level points and caveats: Those CD4+ clones that contracted were mainly in CM and EM (CD8+ ones in EMRA). Unconfirmed was the SARS-CoV-2 specificity of second-wave clones that peaked on day 37.

With 1 base removed from V and 6 bases from J, the gap between germline ends came to 13 bases. The CDR3 has 14 amino acids. Germline CDR1 reads LGHNA; CDR2 reads YNFKEQ. The sequence derives from a man aged 18 to 29 who had mild COVID-19 (a few samples of this study predate the infection). Cell type and time point are not known. V usage is TRBV4-2 and J usage is TRBJ2-7; D uncertain. What was sequenced was PBMCs or a T cell subset sorted from them (not recorded which). The CDR3 protein is CASSQVSTDGEQYF. The CDR3 coding sequence is TGTGCCAGCAGCCAAGTCTCGACGGACGGCGAGCAGTACTTC.